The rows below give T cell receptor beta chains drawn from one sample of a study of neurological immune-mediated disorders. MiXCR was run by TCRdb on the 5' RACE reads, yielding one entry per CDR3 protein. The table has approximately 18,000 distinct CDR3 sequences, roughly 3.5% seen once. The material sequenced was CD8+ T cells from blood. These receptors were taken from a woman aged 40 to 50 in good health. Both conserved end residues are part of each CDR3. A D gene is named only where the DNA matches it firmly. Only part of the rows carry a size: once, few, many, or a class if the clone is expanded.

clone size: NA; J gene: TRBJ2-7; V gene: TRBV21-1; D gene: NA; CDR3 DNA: TGTGCCAGCAGCAAAGCAGGAAGCTACGAGCAGTACTTC; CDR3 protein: CASSKAGSYEQYF
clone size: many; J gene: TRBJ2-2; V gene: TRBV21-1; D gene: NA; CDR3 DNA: TGTGCCAGCATCCCTAGCGGGAGTGCCGGGGAGCTGTTTTTT; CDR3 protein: CASIPSGSAGELFF
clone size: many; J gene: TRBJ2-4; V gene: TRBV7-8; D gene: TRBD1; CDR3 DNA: TGTGCCAGCAGCCTGGGACAGGGGGACATTCAGTACTTC; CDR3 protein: CASSLGQGDIQYF
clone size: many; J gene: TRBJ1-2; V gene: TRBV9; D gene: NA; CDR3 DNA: TGTGCCAGCAGCGGATACAGGGCAAACTATGGCTACACCTTC; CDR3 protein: CASSGYRANYGYTF
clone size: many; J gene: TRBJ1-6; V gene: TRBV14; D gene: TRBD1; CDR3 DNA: TGTGCCAGCAGAGCCGGGACAGGGACCAACTCCTATAATTCACCCCTCCACTTT; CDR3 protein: CASRAGTGTNSYNSPLHF
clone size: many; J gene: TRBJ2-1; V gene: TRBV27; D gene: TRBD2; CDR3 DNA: TGTGCCAGCAGTTTAGTTTCTAGCGGCCACAATGAGCAGTTCTTC; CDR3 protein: CASSLVSSGHNEQFF
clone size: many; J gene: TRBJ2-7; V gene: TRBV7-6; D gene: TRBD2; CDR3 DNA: TGTGCCAGCAGCTCGCGGGAGGGCGTCTCCGAGCAGTACTTC; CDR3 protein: CASSSREGVSEQYF
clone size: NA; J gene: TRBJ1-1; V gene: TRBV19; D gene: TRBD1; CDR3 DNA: TGTGCCAGTAGCTGGACAGGGTACGACACTGAAGCTTTCTTT; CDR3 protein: CASSWTGYDTEAFF
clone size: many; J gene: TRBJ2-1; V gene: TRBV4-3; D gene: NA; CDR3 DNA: TGCGCCAGCAGCCAAGCGTCGAGGACTTATGAGCAGTTCTTC; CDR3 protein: CASSQASRTYEQFF
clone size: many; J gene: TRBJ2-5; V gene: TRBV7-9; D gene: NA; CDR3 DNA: TGTGCCAGCAGCTGGACTTTCCAAGAGACCCAGTACTTC; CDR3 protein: CASSWTFQETQYF
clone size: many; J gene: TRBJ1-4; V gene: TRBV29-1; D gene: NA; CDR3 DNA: TGCAGCGTTGAGGCAGGTCCTGAAAAACTGTTTTTT; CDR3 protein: CSVEAGPEKLFF
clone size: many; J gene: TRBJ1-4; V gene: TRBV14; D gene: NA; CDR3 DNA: TGTGCCAGCAGCCTGCTTGAGGTCGGTGAAAAACTGTTTTTT; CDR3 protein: CASSLLEVGEKLFF
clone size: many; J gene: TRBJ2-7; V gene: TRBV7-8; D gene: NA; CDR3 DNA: TGTGCCAGCAGCGTTCGACTAGTGGGCACCTACGAGCAGTACTTC; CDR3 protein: CASSVRLVGTYEQYF
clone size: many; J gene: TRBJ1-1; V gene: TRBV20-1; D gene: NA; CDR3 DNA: TGCAGTGCAATCGTGGGCAGGGCCGGCACTGAAGCTTTCTTT; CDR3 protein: CSAIVGRAGTEAFF
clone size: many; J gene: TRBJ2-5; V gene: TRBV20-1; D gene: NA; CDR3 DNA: TGCAGTGCTAGACAAGGGGGGGGCCAAGAGACCCAGTACTTC; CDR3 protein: CSARQGGGQETQYF
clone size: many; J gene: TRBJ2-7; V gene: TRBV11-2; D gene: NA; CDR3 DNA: TGTGCCAGCAGCTCCTTGGAGGGGATTGTCTACGAGCAGTACTTC; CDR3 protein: CASSSLEGIVYEQYF